The entry below describes one T cell receptor beta chain. Antigen: not known. The germline CDR1 and CDR2 sequences are SQVTM and ANQGSEA. Deletions cut 6 bases from V and 6 bases from J, with 11 bases between. This CDR3 is 11 amino acids long. An even split of each subset's genomic DNA across several immunoSEQ plates was performed. Replicate PCRs run on sorted subsets employed roughly 190 ng DNA, roughly 30,000 T cell genomes. Clones were sequenced by immunoSEQ multiplex PCR, and TCRdb holds only the in-frame ones, with some missing. The data show 2 million to 3 million clones, approximately 90% seen once. The data derive from a study of shared clonotypes between healthy human individuals. Study results and limitations: At large depth, rarefaction still showed sorted-subset sequencing to be incomplete.

This receptor was obtained from a man between 18 and 29 years old in good health. The chain has TRBV29-1 and TRBJ2-5, with D perhaps TRBD1 or TRBD2 (5 bases each). Specimen: naive CD4+ T cells sorted from blood. The subset was: CD45RA+ positively selected. The CDR3: CSVGDLQTQYF. CDR3 bases: TGCAGCGTAGGGGACCTGCAGACCCAGTACTTC.